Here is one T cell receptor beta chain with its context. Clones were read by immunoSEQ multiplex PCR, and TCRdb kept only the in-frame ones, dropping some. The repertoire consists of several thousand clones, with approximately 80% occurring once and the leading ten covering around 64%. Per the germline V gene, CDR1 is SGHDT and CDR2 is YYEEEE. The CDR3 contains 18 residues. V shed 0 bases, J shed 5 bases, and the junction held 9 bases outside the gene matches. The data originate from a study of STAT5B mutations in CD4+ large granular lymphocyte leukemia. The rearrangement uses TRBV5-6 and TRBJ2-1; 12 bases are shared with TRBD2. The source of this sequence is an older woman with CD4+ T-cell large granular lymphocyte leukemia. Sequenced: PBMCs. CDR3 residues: CASSLVRTSGNTNNEQFF. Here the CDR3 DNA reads TGTGCCAGCAGCTTGGTCCGGACTAGCGGGAACACCAACAATGAGCAGTTCTTC.